This T cell receptor (beta chain) comes out of a study of T cell responses to AZD1222 COVID-19 vaccine. At the level of the study: Second doses were pooled across both intervals (about 4 or about 12 weeks).

Method: immunoSEQ multiplex PCR; TCRdb's copy keeps in-frame clones and lacks some. This table holds 95,000 to 100,000 clones, 90% found once. Whole-study findings and limits: Baseline testing showed seropositivity in only a handful of AZD1222 recipients. Donor demographics were predominantly white British with a female majority; clonal diversity may be underestimated. The span of vaccine-associated CD4 TCRs extended across spike, with dominance at 160-218 and 743-854.

Note on this clone: Its target is not known.

The sample was peripheral blood, taken on day 0 of AZD1222 vaccination. The source is an adult in good health.

CDR3 coding DNA: TGTGCCAGCAGCACACAGACAGGGTGGACTGAAGCTTTCTTT. It is translated as CASSTQTGWTEAFF. The rearrangement joins TRBV11-2 to TRBJ1-1; 7 bases fit TRBD1. This CDR3 is 14 amino acids long. In germline, CDR1 is SGHAT, CDR2 FQNNGV. Unmatched junction bases numbered 8, after V lost 5 bases and J lost 5 bases.